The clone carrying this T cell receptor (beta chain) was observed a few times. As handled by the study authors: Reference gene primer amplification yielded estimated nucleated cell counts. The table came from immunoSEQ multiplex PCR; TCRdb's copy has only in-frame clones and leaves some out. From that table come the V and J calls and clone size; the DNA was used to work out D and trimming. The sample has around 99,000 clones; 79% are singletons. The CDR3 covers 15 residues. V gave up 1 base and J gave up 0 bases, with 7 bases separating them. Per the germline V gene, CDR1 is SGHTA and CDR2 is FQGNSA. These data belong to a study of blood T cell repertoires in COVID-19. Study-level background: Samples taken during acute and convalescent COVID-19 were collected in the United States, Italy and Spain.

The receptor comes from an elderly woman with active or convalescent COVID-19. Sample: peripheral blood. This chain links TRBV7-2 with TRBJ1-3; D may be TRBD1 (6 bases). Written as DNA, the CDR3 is TGTGCCAGCAGCTTAGAGGGACACTCTGGAAACACCATATATTTT. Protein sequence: CASSLEGHSGNTIYF.